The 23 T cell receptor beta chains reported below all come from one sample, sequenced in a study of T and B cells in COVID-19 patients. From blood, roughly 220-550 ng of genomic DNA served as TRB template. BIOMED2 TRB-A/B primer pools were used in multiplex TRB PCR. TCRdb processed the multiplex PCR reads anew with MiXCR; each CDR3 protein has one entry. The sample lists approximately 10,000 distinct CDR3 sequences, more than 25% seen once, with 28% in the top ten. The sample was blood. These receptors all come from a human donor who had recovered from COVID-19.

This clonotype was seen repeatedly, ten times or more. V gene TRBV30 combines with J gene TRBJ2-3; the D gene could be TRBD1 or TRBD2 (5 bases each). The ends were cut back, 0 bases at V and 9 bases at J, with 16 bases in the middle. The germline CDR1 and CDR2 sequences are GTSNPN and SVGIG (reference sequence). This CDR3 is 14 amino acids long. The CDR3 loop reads CAWSVGASYSTQYF. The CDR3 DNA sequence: TGTGCCTGGAGTGTCGGGGCTAGCTATTCAACGCAGTATTTT.

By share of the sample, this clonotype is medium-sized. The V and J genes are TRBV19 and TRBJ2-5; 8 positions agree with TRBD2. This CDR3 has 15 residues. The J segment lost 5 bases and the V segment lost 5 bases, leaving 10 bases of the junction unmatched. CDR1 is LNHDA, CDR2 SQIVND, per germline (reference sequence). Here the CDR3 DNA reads TGTGCCAGTAGTGCCGGGACTAGTCATGTGGAGACCCAGTACTTC. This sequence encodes CASSAGTSHVETQYF.

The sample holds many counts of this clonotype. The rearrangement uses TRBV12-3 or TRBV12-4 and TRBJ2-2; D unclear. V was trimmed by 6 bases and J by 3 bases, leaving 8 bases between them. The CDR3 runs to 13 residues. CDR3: CASRVGDTGELFF. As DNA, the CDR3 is TGTGCCAGCAGGGTGGGCGACACCGGGGAGCTGTTTTTT.

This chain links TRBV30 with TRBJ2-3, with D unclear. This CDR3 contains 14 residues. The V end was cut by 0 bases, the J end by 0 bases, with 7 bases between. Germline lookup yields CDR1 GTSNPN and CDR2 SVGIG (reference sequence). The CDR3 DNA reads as TGTGCCTGGAGTGTAGGGCCTAGCACAGATACGCAGTATTTT. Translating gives CAWSVGPSTDTQYF.

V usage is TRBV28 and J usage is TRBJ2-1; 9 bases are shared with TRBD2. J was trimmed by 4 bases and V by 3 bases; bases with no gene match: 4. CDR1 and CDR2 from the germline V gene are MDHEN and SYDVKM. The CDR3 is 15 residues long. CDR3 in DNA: TGTGCCAGCAGTTTCGGCGGGGGGGGATACAATGAGCAGTTCTTC. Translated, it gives CASSFGGGGYNEQFF.

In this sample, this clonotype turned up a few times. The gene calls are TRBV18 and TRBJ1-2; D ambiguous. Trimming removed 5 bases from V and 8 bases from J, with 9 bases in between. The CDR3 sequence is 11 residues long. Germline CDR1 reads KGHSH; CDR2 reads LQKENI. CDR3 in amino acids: CASSASGGYTF. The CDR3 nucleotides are TGTGCCAGCTCAGCTTCCGGAGGCTACACCTTC.

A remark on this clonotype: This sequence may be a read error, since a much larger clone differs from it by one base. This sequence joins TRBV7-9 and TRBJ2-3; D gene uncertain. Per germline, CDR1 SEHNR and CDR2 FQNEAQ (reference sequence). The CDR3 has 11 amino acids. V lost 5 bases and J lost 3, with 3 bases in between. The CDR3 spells CASSPTDTQYF. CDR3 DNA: TGTGCCAGCAGCCCGACAGATACGCAGTATTTT.

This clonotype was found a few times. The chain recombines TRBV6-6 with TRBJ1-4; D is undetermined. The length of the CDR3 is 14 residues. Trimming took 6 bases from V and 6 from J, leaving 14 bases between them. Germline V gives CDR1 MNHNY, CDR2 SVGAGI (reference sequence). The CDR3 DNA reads TGTGCCAGCAGGGAAAGATCTATTCATGAAAAACTGTTTTTT. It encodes CASRERSIHEKLFF.

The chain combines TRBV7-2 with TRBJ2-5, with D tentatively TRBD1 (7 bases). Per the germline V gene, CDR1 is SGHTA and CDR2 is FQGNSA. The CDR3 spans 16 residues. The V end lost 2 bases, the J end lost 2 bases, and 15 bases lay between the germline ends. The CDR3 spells CASSLTGDSLQETQYF. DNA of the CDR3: TGTGCCAGCAGCTTAACGGGGGACAGCTTACAAGAGACCCAGTACTTC.

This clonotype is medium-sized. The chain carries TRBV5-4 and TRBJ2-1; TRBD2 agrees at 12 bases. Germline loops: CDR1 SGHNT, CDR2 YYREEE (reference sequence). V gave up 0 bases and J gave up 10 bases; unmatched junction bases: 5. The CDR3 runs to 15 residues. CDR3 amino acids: CASSLGTSGTKEQFF. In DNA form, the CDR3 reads TGTGCCAGCAGCTTGGGGACTAGCGGGACGAAGGAGCAGTTCTTC.

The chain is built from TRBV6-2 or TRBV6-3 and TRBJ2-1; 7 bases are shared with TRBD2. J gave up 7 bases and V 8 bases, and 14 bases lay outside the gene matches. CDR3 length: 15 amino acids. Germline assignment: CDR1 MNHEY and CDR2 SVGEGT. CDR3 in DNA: TGTGCCAGCCTTCCGGGCGGGAGTCGAGGGAATGAGCAGTTCTTC. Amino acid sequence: CASLPGGSRGNEQFF.

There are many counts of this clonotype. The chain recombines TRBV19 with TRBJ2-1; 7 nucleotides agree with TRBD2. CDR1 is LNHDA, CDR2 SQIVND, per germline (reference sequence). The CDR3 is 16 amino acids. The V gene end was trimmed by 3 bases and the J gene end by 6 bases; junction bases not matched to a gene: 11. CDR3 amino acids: CASSIPSGTPRNEQFF. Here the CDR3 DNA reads TGTGCCAGTAGTATCCCCAGCGGGACCCCCCGCAATGAGCAGTTCTTC.

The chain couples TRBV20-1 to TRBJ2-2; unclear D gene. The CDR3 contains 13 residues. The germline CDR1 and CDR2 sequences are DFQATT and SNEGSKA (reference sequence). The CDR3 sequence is CRAWLMGTGELFF. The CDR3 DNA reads TGCAGAGCGTGGCTAATGGGGACCGGGGAGCTGTTTTTT.

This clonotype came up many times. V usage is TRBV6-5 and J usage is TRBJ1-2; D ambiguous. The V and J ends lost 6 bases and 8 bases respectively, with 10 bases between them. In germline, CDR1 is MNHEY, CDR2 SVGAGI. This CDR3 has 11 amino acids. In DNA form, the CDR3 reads TGTGCCAGCAGGGAGGCGTGGGGCTACACCTTC. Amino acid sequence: CASREAWGYTF.

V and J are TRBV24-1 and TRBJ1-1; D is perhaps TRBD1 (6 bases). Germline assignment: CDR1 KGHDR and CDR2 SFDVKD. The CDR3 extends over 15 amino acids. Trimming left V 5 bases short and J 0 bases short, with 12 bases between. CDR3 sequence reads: CATSGEGGLNTEAFF. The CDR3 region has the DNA TGTGCCACCAGTGGGGAGGGGGGCCTGAACACTGAAGCTTTCTTT.

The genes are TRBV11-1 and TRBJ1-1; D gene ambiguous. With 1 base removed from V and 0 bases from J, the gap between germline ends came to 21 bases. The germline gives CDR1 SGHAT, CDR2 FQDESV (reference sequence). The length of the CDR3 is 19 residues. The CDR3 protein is CASSLEGLAGGHLNTEAFF. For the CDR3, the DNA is TGTGCCAGCAGCTTAGAGGGCCTGGCAGGCGGTCATTTGAACACTGAAGCTTTCTTT.

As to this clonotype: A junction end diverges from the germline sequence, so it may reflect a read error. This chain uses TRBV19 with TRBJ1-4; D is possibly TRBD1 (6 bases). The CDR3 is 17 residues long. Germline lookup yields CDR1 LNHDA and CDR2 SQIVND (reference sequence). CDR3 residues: CASSIRTGFGTNEKLLF. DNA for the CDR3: TGTGCCAGTAGTATACGTACAGGGTTTGGGACTAATGAAAAACTGCTTTTT.

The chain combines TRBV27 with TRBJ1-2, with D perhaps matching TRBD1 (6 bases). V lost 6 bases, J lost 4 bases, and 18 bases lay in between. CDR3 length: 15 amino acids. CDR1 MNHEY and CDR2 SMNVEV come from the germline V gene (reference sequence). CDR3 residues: CASSPLGRGAYGYTF. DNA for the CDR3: TGTGCCAGCAGCCCACTCGGAAGGGGGGCCTATGGCTACACCTTC.

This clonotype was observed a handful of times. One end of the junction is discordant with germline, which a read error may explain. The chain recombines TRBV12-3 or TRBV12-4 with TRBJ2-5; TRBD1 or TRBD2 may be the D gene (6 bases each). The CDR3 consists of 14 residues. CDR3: CATSAGGGLETQYF. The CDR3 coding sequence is TGTGCCACCAGTGCCGGAGGGGGGCTAGAGACCCAGTACTTC.

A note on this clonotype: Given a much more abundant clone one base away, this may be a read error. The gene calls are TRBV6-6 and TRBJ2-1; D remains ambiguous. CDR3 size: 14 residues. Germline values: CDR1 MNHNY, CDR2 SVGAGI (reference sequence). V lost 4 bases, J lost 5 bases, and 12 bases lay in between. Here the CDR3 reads CASSSSRQHNEQFF. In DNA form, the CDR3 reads TGTGCCAGCAGTTCCTCGAGGCAGCACAATGAGCAGTTCTTC.

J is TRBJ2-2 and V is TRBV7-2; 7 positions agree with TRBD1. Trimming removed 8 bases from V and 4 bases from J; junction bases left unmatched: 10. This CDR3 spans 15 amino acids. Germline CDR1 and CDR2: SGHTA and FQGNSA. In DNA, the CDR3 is TGTGCCAGCCGAATGCTGGGACAGACCACCGGGGAGCTGTTTTTT. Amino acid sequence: CASRMLGQTTGELFF. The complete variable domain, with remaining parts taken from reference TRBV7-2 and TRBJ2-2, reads GAGVSQSPSNKVTEKGKDVELRCDPISGHTALYWYRQSLGQGLEFLIYFQGNSAPDKSGLPSDRFSAERTGGSVSTLTIQRTQQEDSAVYLCASRMLGQTTGELFFGEGSRLTVL.

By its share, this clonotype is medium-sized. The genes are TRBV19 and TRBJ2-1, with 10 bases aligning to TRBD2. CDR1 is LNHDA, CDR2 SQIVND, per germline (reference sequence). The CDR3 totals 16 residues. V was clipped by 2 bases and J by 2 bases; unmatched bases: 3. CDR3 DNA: TGTGCCAGTAGTATACTTACTAGCGGGGCCTACAATGAGCAGTTCTTC. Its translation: CASSILTSGAYNEQFF.

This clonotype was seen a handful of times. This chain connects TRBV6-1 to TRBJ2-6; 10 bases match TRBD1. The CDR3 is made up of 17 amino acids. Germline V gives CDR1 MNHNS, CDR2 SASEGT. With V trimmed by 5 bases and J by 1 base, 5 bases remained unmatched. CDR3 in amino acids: CASSNDRGLSGANVLTF. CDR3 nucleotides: TGTGCCAGCAGTAACGACAGGGGGCTTTCTGGGGCCAACGTCCTGACTTTC.